This T cell receptor beta chain was identified during a study of blood T cell repertoires in COVID-19. Here immunoSEQ multiplex PCR was the method, and the copy in TCRdb shows in-frame clones only, minus some. This sample has more than 45,000 clones, with less than 90% found just once. The source of this sequence is a human donor with active COVID-19. The donor label of this sample is uncertain. The specimen was peripheral blood.

CDR3 region: CSASSRGEQYF. The CDR3 DNA reads TGCAGTGCTAGTAGTAGGGGCGAGCAGTACTTC. The J gene is TRBJ2-7, the V gene TRBV20-1; tentative D call: TRBD1 (5 bases). CDR3 length equals 11 residues. In germline, CDR1 is DFQATT, CDR2 SNEGSKA (reference sequence). V gave up 3 bases and J gave up 6 bases, with 9 bases separating them.